The following is a T cell receptor (beta chain) sequence with its context. Assay used: immunoSEQ multiplex PCR; TCRdb lists only in-frame clones, some missing. The sample carries roughly 63,000 clones, approximately 88% recorded once. The data originate from a study of lymphopenia after photon versus proton radiotherapy. The CDR3 runs 18 residues. Trimming took 1 base from V and 7 from J; bases not matched to a gene: 13. The germline gives CDR1 SGHDN, CDR2 FVKESK. The sequence derives from a man aged 60 to 75 with pancreatic cancer. Sequenced here: peripheral blood, sampled from a patient treated with proton-based radiotherapy. The chain carries TRBV14 and TRBJ2-1, with TRBD2 matching 10 bases. This CDR3 is CASSQVLGLASGRNEQFF. CDR3 nucleotide sequence: TGTGCCAGCAGCCAAGTACTAGGGTTGGCTAGCGGGAGAAATGAGCAGTTCTTC.